These 24 T cell receptor beta chains were all obtained from the same sample, sequenced in a study of Ad26.COV2.S vaccination and SARS-CoV-2 variants. Here immunoSEQ multiplex PCR was the method, and the copy in TCRdb shows in-frame clones only, minus some. Here the sample spans hundreds of thousands of clones, roughly 90% being singletons. Treatment reported: about 20 received Ad26.COV2.S at low or high dose, single or two shots; 5 received placebo; per-sample allocation not given. All samples were drawn on day 63, counting from the first vaccine or placebo injection. Sequenced material: peripheral blood, taken in a trial of Ad26.COV2.S vaccine versus placebo. These receptors all stem from a person between 18 and 59 years old who received the Ad26.COV2.S COVID-19 vaccine or a placebo.

The J gene is TRBJ2-7, the V gene TRBV3-1 (or the pseudogene TRBV3-2), with unresolved D. Trimming pared 5 bases from V and 0 bases from J, leaving 11 bases between. Germline CDR1 and CDR2: LGHDT and YNNKEL (reference sequence). The CDR3 is 14 amino acids. For the CDR3, the DNA is TGTGCCAGCAGCAATCAGGTAACCTCCTACGAGCAGTACTTC. Amino acid sequence: CASSNQVTSYEQYF.

V gene TRBV12-5 combines with J gene TRBJ1-2; 9 positions match TRBD1. CDR1 and CDR2 from the germline V gene are LGHNT and FRNRAP. With 7 bases clipped from V and 1 base from J, the junction kept 10 bases outside the gene matches. The CDR3 is 16 amino acids. The CDR3 DNA is TGTGCTAGTGCAACGGACAGGGGCAGTCGTAACTATGGCTACACCTTC. Residues: CASATDRGSRNYGYTF.

The CDR3 nucleotides read TGCAGCGTTGAAGGCCACCGGGAGTCCTCCTACAATGAGCAGTTCTTC. Translated: CSVEGHRESSYNEQFF. The chain carries TRBV29-1 and TRBJ2-1, with D possibly TRBD2 on 6 matching bases. Trimming removed 1 base at V and 0 bases at J, with 13 bases between. The CDR3 is 16 amino acids. CDR1 SQVTM and CDR2 ANQGSEA come from the germline V gene.

This clone has only a few counts. The chain recombines TRBV6-1 with TRBJ2-7, with TRBD1 matching 12 bases. This CDR3 has 16 residues. From germline, CDR1 is MNHNS and CDR2 SASEGT. The V and J ends lost 1 base and 2 bases, in that order; junction bases with no gene match: 3. The CDR3 loop is CASSEVGTGGAYEQYF. The CDR3 DNA follows: TGTGCCAGCAGTGAAGTGGGGACAGGGGGCGCCTACGAGCAGTACTTC.

The rearrangement links TRBV21-1 to TRBJ2-1; the D call in the table, TRBD2, was not verified against the DNA. TRBV21-1 is marked as a pseudogene. The CDR3 totals 14 residues. CDR3 coding DNA: TGTCCGGCCCTACTAGCGGAGGAATTCAATGAGCAGTTCTTC. This codes for CPALLAEEFNEQFF.

The chain combines TRBV28 with TRBJ2-7; D assignment may be TRBD1 or TRBD2 (5 bases each). Trimming cost V 4 bases and J 3 bases, with 19 bases left between them. Germline V gives CDR1 MDHEN, CDR2 SYDVKM. The CDR3 runs 16 residues. The chain's CDR3 is CASSSSGTSHYYEQYF. In DNA, the CDR3 is TGTGCCAGCAGTTCGTCCGGGACCTCACACTACTACGAGCAGTACTTC.

This chain joins TRBV3-1 (or the pseudogene TRBV3-2) and TRBJ2-1, with D perhaps TRBD1 or TRBD2 (5 bases each). Looked up from germline, CDR1 is LGHDT and CDR2 is YNNKEL (reference sequence). This CDR3 comprises 14 residues. V was shortened by 4 bases and J by 10 bases, with 17 bases between the two germline ends. In DNA form, the CDR3 reads TGTGCCAGCAGCCCAAGCGCTCGGGACCCCGAGCAGTTCTTC. This codes for CASSPSARDPEQFF.

This chain connects TRBV2 to TRBJ2-3, with 11 bases fitting TRBD2. This CDR3 contains 15 residues. Germline V gives CDR1 SNHLY, CDR2 FYNNEI. The V segment lost 5 bases and the J segment 4 bases; nucleotides outside the gene matches: 5. The CDR3 loop reads CASSPLAGVSDTQYF. For the CDR3, the DNA is TGTGCCAGCAGTCCACTAGCGGGAGTTTCAGATACGCAGTATTTT.

J is TRBJ2-3 and V is TRBV7-6; 8 bases fit TRBD2. Trimming at V came to 1 base and at J to 0 bases, leaving 12 bases not matched to a gene. Germline CDR1 SGHVS, CDR2 FNYEAQ. This CDR3 has 19 amino acids. In DNA form, the CDR3 reads TGTGCCAGCAGCTTAGGCCTCATTAGCGGGGTATCGAGCACAGATACGCAGTATTTT. Protein sequence: CASSLGLISGVSSTDTQYF.

The V and J genes are TRBV9 and TRBJ2-7; D is undetermined. Trimming stripped 3 bases from V and 2 bases from J, with 6 bases between. Germline loops: CDR1 SGDLS, CDR2 YYNGEE. CDR3 length: 12 amino acids. In DNA form, the CDR3 reads TGTGCCAGCAGCGGGGCAACCTACGAGCAGTACTTC. Amino acid sequence: CASSGATYEQYF.

The gene calls are TRBV5-1 and TRBJ2-7; TRBD2 agrees at 8 bases. Germline trimming cut 7 bases from V and 5 bases from J; bases unmatched to any gene: 17. CDR3 size: 16 residues. Germline CDR1 SGHRS, CDR2 YFSETQ. DNA of the CDR3: TGCGCCAGCTCAGCTTCCCTAATCGGGAGGGCCGACGAGCAGTACTTC. This codes for CASSASLIGRADEQYF.

The V and J genes are TRBV28 and TRBJ2-6, with D perhaps assigned TRBD1 or TRBD2 (5 bases each). The CDR3 is 17 residues long. Between the trimmed V and J ends, which lost 6 bases and 0 bases, there was a span of 15 bases. Germline V gives CDR1 MDHEN, CDR2 SYDVKM. CDR3 residues: CASSPPRGDSGANVLTF. In DNA, the CDR3 is TGTGCCAGCAGCCCACCCCGGGGCGACTCTGGGGCCAACGTCCTGACTTTC.

The CDR3: CASSQAFPDRPNYEQYF. The CDR3 region has the DNA TGTGCCAGCAGCCAAGCCTTCCCGGACAGGCCAAATTACGAGCAGTACTTC. The chain joins TRBV3-1 (or the pseudogene TRBV3-2) to TRBJ2-7; 7 bases are shared with TRBD1. CDR3 length equals 17 residues. Germline V gene lookup returns CDR1 LGHDT and CDR2 YNNKEL (reference sequence). V lost 1 base, J lost 4 bases, and 13 bases stayed unmatched.

This chain uses TRBV27 with TRBJ2-5; D gene ambiguous. Per the germline V gene, CDR1 is MNHEY and CDR2 is SMNVEV (reference sequence). The CDR3 is 14 amino acids. The V gene lost 4 bases and the J gene lost 1 base, with 10 bases spanning the gap. This chain's CDR3 is CASSWLGGQETQYF. The CDR3 nucleotides read TGTGCCAGCAGTTGGCTAGGCGGCCAAGAGACCCAGTACTTC.

The rearrangement joins TRBV9 to TRBJ2-2; TRBD1 matches 7 bases. The CDR3 is 16 residues long. The V gene's germline CDR1 is SGDLS and CDR2 YYNGEE. V lost 0 bases and J lost 6; bases outside the gene matches: 8. The CDR3, as DNA: TGTGCCAGCAGCGTAGGAGTAGGGGGCGCGTCCGGGGAGCTGTTTTTT. This translates into CASSVGVGGASGELFF.

The chain couples TRBV2 to TRBJ2-7, with D perhaps matching TRBD2 (5 bases). Germline lookup yields CDR1 SNHLY and CDR2 FYNNEI. Trimming stripped 7 bases from V and 3 bases from J, with 10 bases between. This CDR3 has 12 residues. The chain's CDR3 is CASTRTVYEQYF. The CDR3 coding sequence is TGTGCCAGCACCAGGACTGTCTACGAGCAGTACTTC.

The chain has TRBV12-2 and TRBJ2-3; no check of the table's D call, TRBD2, against the DNA was made. TRBV12-2 counts as a pseudogene. This CDR3 has 15 amino acids. The CDR3 sequence: CASRLDGGDTDTQYF. CDR3 DNA: TGTGCAAGTCGCTTAGACGGGGGGGACACAGATACGCAGTATTTT.

The rearrangement joins TRBV5-1 to TRBJ2-3, with TRBD2 matching 7 bases. This CDR3 has 14 amino acids. V lost 0 bases, J lost 8 bases, and 6 bases stayed unmatched. Per germline, CDR1 SGHRS and CDR2 YFSETQ. For the CDR3, the DNA is TGCGCCAGCAGCTTGGACGCGGGAGACGGTACGCAGTATTTT. This gives the protein CASSLDAGDGTQYF.

The chain employs TRBV5-1 and TRBJ2-1, with no clear D. The length of the CDR3 is 15 residues. The germline V gene encodes CDR1 SGHRS and CDR2 YFSETQ. The ends were cut back, 1 base at V and 0 bases at J, with 8 bases in the middle. This CDR3 reads CASSLYSSSYNEQFF. CDR3 nucleotides: TGCGCCAGCAGCTTGTATTCGAGCTCCTACAATGAGCAGTTCTTC.

This chain uses TRBV5-5 with TRBJ2-7, with TRBD1 matching 8 bases. The V gene's germline CDR1 is SGHKS and CDR2 YYEKEE (reference sequence). This CDR3 region has 14 residues. With 3 bases clipped from V and 5 bases from J, the junction kept 7 bases outside the gene matches. The CDR3 nucleotides read TGTGCCAGCAGCTCGACAGGGGCCGGTCACGAGCAGTACTTC. Residues: CASSSTGAGHEQYF.

The rearrangement links TRBV10-1 to TRBJ2-3; TRBD2 matches 7 bases. Trimming took 4 bases from V and 5 from J; bases not matched to a gene: 12. Germline values: CDR1 WNHNN, CDR2 SYGVQD (reference sequence). The CDR3 is 16 amino acids. In DNA form, the CDR3 reads TGCGCCAGCAGTGCGGCGTGGGAGGGCCTTGAAGATACGCAGTATTTT. Its translation: CASSAAWEGLEDTQYF.

This chain joins TRBV25-1 and TRBJ2-3, with TRBD1 matching over 8 bases. CDR1 MGHDK and CDR2 SYGVNS come from the germline V gene. This CDR3 spans 14 amino acids. V trimming: 6 bases; J trimming: 2 bases; junction bases outside the gene matches: 4. This chain's CDR3 is CASSDRGVTDTQYF. The CDR3 coding sequence is TGTGCCAGCAGCGACAGGGGAGTCACAGATACGCAGTATTTT.

The genes are TRBV29-1 and TRBJ2-5; D might be TRBD2 (6 bases). The CDR3 totals 13 residues. V lost 4 bases and J lost 2, with 11 bases in between. Germline V lookup: CDR1 SQVTM, CDR2 ANQGSEA. CDR3 amino acids: CSVVAGGQETQYF. The DNA for the CDR3 is TGCAGCGTTGTAGCCGGGGGTCAAGAGACCCAGTACTTC.

DNA of the CDR3: TGTGCCAGCAGCAGGACTAGCTTTACAGATACGCAGTATTTT. Its protein product is CASSRTSFTDTQYF. V is TRBV11-2 and J is TRBJ2-3; 8 nucleotides agree with TRBD2. Germline V lookup: CDR1 SGHAT, CDR2 FQNNGV. This CDR3 has 14 residues. Trimming cost V 5 bases and J 3 bases; bases outside gene matches: 4.